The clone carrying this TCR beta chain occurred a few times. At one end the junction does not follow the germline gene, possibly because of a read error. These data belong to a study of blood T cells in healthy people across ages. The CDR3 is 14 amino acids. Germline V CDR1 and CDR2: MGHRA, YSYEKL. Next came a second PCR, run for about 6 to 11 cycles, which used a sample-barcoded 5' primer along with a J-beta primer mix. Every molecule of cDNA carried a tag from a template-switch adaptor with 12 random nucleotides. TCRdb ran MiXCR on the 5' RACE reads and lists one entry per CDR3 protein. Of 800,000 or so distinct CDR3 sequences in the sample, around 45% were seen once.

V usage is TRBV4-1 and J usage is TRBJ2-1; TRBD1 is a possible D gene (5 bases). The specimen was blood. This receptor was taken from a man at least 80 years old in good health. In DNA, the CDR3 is TGTGCCAGTAGTCAGGACACCGCCTACAATGAGCAGTTCTTC. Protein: CASSQDTAYNEQFF.